Sequencing of this TCR beta chain was carried out in a study of human T cells and chemical hapten exposure. In the study overall: In the sensitization step, 2% DPC was placed on approximately 2 cm by approximately 2 cm of upper inner arm skin. Broader study findings: PT1 expanded TCR counts and patch test score correlated positively. The number of TCRs over 1 in 1000 frequency stayed unchanged after DPC.

The time point was: pre-sensitization, week 0. Treatment meaning: therapeutic diphenylcyclopropenone sensitization with weekly scalp DPC. From whole blood left unfractionated, total RNA was extracted. The germline gives CDR1 MDHEN, CDR2 SYDVKM. This CDR3 region has 16 residues. After removal of 4 bases from V and 3 bases from J, the junction contained 9 bases not matched to a gene. Many counts were recorded for this clonotype. What it binds is not known. Using its own MiXCR run on the RACE reads, TCRdb lists one record per CDR3 protein. The repertoire has 300,000 to 450,000 distinct CDR3 sequences, around 5.5% of them found once; the top ten carry approximately 8.2%.

Specimen: whole blood, collected in connection with sensitization to the hapten diphenylcyclopropenone (DPC). The chain combines TRBV28 with TRBJ1-5, with 7 bases lining up with TRBD1. This receptor was identified in a woman aged 18-29 years with alopecia areata. Some clones in this sample may be carry-over from other donors' samples. CDR3 coding DNA: TGTGCCAGCAGTTCAGGGGGAACGAGGATCAATCAGCCCCAGCATTTT. Amino acid sequence: CASSSGGTRINQPQHF.